This T cell receptor beta chain was found in a study of blood T cell repertoires in COVID-19. Study at large: The origin of the acute and convalescent COVID-19 samples was the United States, Italy and Spain.

The CDR3 is 17 residues long. V lost 4 bases and J lost 1; bases outside the gene matches: 11. Germline V gene data show CDR1 as MDHEN and CDR2 as SYDVKM. Assay: immunoSEQ multiplex PCR; the TCRdb copy retains only in-frame clones and omits some. The sample shows 250,000 to 350,000 clones, under 90% of them seen only once. Participants classified as exposed had met a COVID-19 case within 2 weeks before study entry. This chain connects TRBV28 to TRBJ2-5; 8 bases map to TRBD2. The sample comprised PBMCs or T cells enriched from blood (not recorded which). This TCR was sampled from a woman in her forties or fifties who had been exposed to COVID-19. The CDR3 spells CASSSERLAGLQETQYF. CDR3 sequence (DNA): TGTGCCAGCAGTTCAGAGAGGCTAGCGGGCCTCCAAGAGACCCAGTACTTC.